These 28 T cell receptor beta chains were sequenced from one sample in a study of glioma-infiltrating T cells. TCR alpha and beta CDR3 regions were amplified from RNA using iRepertoire nested multiplex PCR. MiXCR, applied by TCRdb to the multiplex PCR reads, yields one record per CDR3 protein. This sample yields a few hundred thousand distinct CDR3 sequences, of which 35% to 45% are seen a single time; approximately 12% belongs to the top ten. The sample taken for sequencing was glioma tissue, nonneoplastic brain tissue, or PBMCs (not recorded which). These receptors were obtained from a human donor with low-grade glioma or glioblastoma, undergoing nonglioma brain surgery, or in good health (not recorded which).

In regard to this clonotype: No DNA is shown, since the ends of the CDR3 on it are uncertain; the CDR3 is the one TCRdb lists. The chain carries TRBV20-1 and TRBJ2-7; the table's TRBD2 call for D was not verified on the DNA. Termini included, the CDR3 measures 14 amino acids. Germline V gives CDR1 DFQATT, CDR2 SNEGSKA (reference sequence). The CDR3 reads CGVLRASSSYEQYF.

Note on this clonotype: Germline is not matched at one junction end, which may reflect a read error. The genes are TRBV7-9 and TRBJ2-1, with 15 bases identical to TRBD2. Germline V gene sequence: CDR1 SEHNR, CDR2 FQNEAQ (reference sequence). CDR3 length equals 13 residues. CDR3 nucleotides: TGTGCCAGCCGGACTAGCGGGAGGGATGAGCGGTTCTTC. It codes for CASRTSGRDERFF.

V and J are TRBV7-9 and TRBJ2-5; D may match TRBD1 or TRBD2 (6 bases each). V shed 5 bases and J shed 5 bases, with 24 bases lying between them. The CDR3 is 17 amino acids. CDR1 and CDR2 from the germline V gene are SEHNR and FQNEAQ (reference sequence). The CDR3, as DNA: TGTGCCAGCAGCCAGTCTCGATTACGGGGGCGCGGGGAGACCCAGTACTTC. This sequence encodes CASSQSRLRGRGETQYF.

The gene calls are TRBV7-2 and TRBJ2-3; D is unclear. Germline V gene lookup returns CDR1 SGHTA and CDR2 FQGNSA. V lost 8 bases and J 4 bases, leaving 10 bases between the germline ends. The CDR3 is 12 residues long. The CDR3 sequence: CASGLSADTQYF. In nucleotides, the CDR3 is TGTGCCAGCGGCCTCTCCGCAGATACGCAGTATTTT.

This chain connects TRBV19 to TRBJ1-3, with 10 nucleotides matching TRBD1. CDR3 length equals 15 residues. Trimming took 7 bases from V and 7 from J; bases not matched to a gene: 10. Germline CDR1 LNHDA, CDR2 SQIVND (reference sequence). In DNA form, the CDR3 reads TGTGCCAGTACCGACCCGGGACAGGGGAGGAACACCATATATTTT. Its translation: CASTDPGQGRNTIYF.

This clonotype showed up just a few times. Possible read error: a much larger clone is one base away. This sequence joins TRBV6-5 and TRBJ2-1; 7 nucleotides line up with TRBD2. The CDR3 has 12 amino acids. Germline V lookup: CDR1 MNHEY, CDR2 SVGAGI. The J segment lost 15 bases and the V segment lost 3 bases, leaving 8 bases of the junction unmatched. For the CDR3, the DNA is TGTGCCAGCAGTTATTTTGCGGGAGCTTGGTTCTTC. Residues: CASSYFAGAWFF.

The chain recombines TRBV7-2 with TRBJ2-1; tentative D call: TRBD2 (6 bases). The closer fit of TRBJ2-7 to the DNA end suggests the J call may be wrong. This CDR3 region has 15 residues. CDR1 and CDR2 from the germline V gene are SGHTA and FQGNSA. This chain's CDR3 is CASSIGPAGNYEQYF. CDR3 nucleotides: TGTGCCAGCAGCATCGGACCAGCGGGCAATTACGAGCAGTACTTC.

In the case of this clonotype: Just one base apart from a much larger clone, this may be a read error. This chain uses TRBV6-2 or TRBV6-3 with TRBJ2-7, with TRBD1 as a possible D gene (6 bases). Germline V lookup: CDR1 MNHEY, CDR2 SVGEGT. The CDR3 length is 13 residues. CDR3 in DNA: TGTGCCAGCAGTCGAGGACAGTACTACGGGCAGTACTTC. Amino acids: CASSRGQYYGQYF.

This clonotype has ten or more counts. The V gene is TRBV6-1, the J gene TRBJ1-6; the D gene is possibly TRBD1 (5 bases). V was shortened by 4 bases and J by 2 bases, with 6 bases between the two germline ends. Germline V gene data show CDR1 as MNHNS and CDR2 as SASEGT. The CDR3 runs 14 residues. This chain's CDR3 is CASSAGPYNSPLHF. CDR3 coding DNA: TGTGCCAGCAGTGCGGGACCCTATAATTCACCCCTCCACTTT.

This clonotype was picked up a small number of times. This rearrangement joins TRBV6-2 or TRBV6-3 to TRBJ1-5; 8 nucleotides line up with TRBD1. Germline CDR1 and CDR2: MNHEY and SVGEGT. The V and J ends lost 8 bases and 6 bases, in that order; junction bases with no gene match: 12. CDR3 length equals 15 residues. The CDR3 loop reads CASLNRTGPGQPQHF. In DNA form, the CDR3 reads TGTGCCAGCCTAAATCGGACAGGGCCGGGTCAGCCCCAGCATTTT.

This clonotype was counted a few times. The chain recombines TRBV7-2 with TRBJ2-3, with D hard to call. This CDR3 is 16 amino acids long. From germline, CDR1 is SGHTA and CDR2 FQGNSA. Trimming removed 5 bases from V and 0 bases from J, with 15 bases in between. The CDR3 DNA reads as TGTGCCAGCAGCCAAGATCACCCTAGTAGCACAGATACGCAGTATTTT. This codes for CASSQDHPSSTDTQYF.

This clonotype has ten or more counts. V and J are TRBV6-1 and TRBJ2-5, with D tentatively TRBD1 (6 bases). In germline, CDR1 is MNHNS, CDR2 SASEGT. There are 13 residues in the CDR3. Deletions cut 5 bases from V and 4 bases from J, with 11 bases between. In DNA, the CDR3 is TGTGCCAGCAGTAGGGGGATAGGAGAGACCCAGTACTTC. Translating it yields CASSRGIGETQYF.

The V call is TRBV27, the J call TRBJ2-1; no firm D call. CDR3 length equals 14 residues. V shed 1 base and J shed 2 bases, with 6 bases lying between them. The germline CDR1 and CDR2 sequences are MNHEY and SMNVEV (reference sequence). This CDR3 reads CASSLFSTYNEQFF. DNA for the CDR3: TGTGCCAGCAGTTTATTTAGCACCTACAATGAGCAGTTCTTC.

This clonotype turned up a few times. The chain carries TRBV20-1 and TRBJ2-1; 10 bases line up with TRBD2. CDR3 length: 14 amino acids. Germline CDR1 is DFQATT and CDR2 is SNEGSKA (reference sequence). The V segment lost 0 bases and the J segment 6 bases; nucleotides outside the gene matches: 2. CDR3 protein: CSAREGLAFNEQFF. The CDR3 region has the DNA TGCAGTGCTAGAGAGGGACTAGCGTTCAATGAGCAGTTCTTC.

The V and J genes are TRBV6-2 or TRBV6-3 and TRBJ1-2; D remains unclear. The germline V gene encodes CDR1 MNHEY and CDR2 SVGEGT. V was trimmed by 8 bases and J by 8 bases, leaving 9 bases between them. There are 10 residues in the CDR3. The CDR3 protein is CASGLTGYTF. For the CDR3, the DNA is TGTGCCAGCGGGCTAACGGGCTACACCTTC.

As for this clonotype: A read error may explain this, as a much larger clone is one base away. The V and J genes are TRBV27 and TRBJ2-1; D is undetermined. Germline V gene sequence: CDR1 MNHEY, CDR2 SMNVEV (reference sequence). The CDR3 loop spans 15 amino acids. This CDR3 is CASSLMSAYYNEQSF. CDR3 in DNA: TGTGCCAGCAGTTTAATGTCAGCCTATTACAATGAGCAGTCCTTC.

As concerns this clonotype: One junction end disagrees with the germline gene, perhaps due to a read error. The chain couples TRBV28 to TRBJ2-1, with unresolved D. Germline CDR1 is MDHEN and CDR2 is SYDVKM. CDR3 length: 15 amino acids. CDR3 DNA sequence: TGTGCCAGCAGTCCTATTTATGGCTCATACAATGAGCAGCTCTTC. Amino acids: CASSPIYGSYNEQLF.

The chain joins TRBV7-3 to TRBJ1-6, with no clear D. The CDR3 runs 14 residues. The V end was cut by 5 bases, the J end by 7 bases, with 12 bases between. Germline CDR1 reads SGHTA; CDR2 reads FQGTGA. The CDR3 coding sequence is TGTGCCAGCAGCCAAGTTCATACGAATTCACCCCTCCACTTT. Translation gives CASSQVHTNSPLHF.

V is TRBV7-9 and J is TRBJ2-5; possible D gene TRBD2, 6 bases. The better agreement between TRBJ2-7 and the DNA end casts doubt on the J call. Germline CDR1 is SEHNR and CDR2 is FQNEAQ (reference sequence). The CDR3 loop spans 13 amino acids. The CDR3 region is CASSRGDGNEQYF. DNA for the CDR3: TGTGCCAGCAGCCGCGGGGATGGTAACGAGCAGTACTTC.

This clonotype has a handful of counts. The V and J genes are TRBV3-1 and TRBJ2-1; tentatively, D is TRBD1 (6 bases). The germline V gene encodes CDR1 LGHDT and CDR2 YNNKEL (reference sequence). The CDR3 is 15 residues long. V lost 4 bases, J lost 4 bases, and 14 bases lay in between. The CDR3 DNA sequence: TGTGCCAGCAGCCGGGACCGAGGGACATACAATGAGCAGTTCTTC. Amino acids: CASSRDRGTYNEQFF.

This clonotype was seen ten or more times. This rearrangement joins TRBV20-1 to TRBJ2-3, with D possibly TRBD2 on 5 matching bases. In germline, CDR1 is DFQATT, CDR2 SNEGSKA (reference sequence). The CDR3 extends over 15 amino acids. V shed 4 bases and J shed 1 base, with 15 bases lying between them. The CDR3 sequence is CSATITLRGTDTQYF. Written as DNA, the CDR3 is TGCAGTGCTACCATCACGCTGCGGGGCACAGATACGCAGTATTTT.

As to this clonotype: This may come from a read error, since a much larger clone is one base off. V usage is TRBV15 and J usage is TRBJ2-3, with D unresolved. Germline CDR1 and CDR2: LNHNV and YYDKDF (reference sequence). The CDR3 length is 13 residues. This CDR3 reads CAASRAFTDTQYF. CDR3 bases: TGTGCCGCCAGCAGAGCGTTCACAGATACGCAGTATTTT.

This clonotype was recorded many times. The chain couples TRBV20-1 to TRBJ2-3; D perhaps matches TRBD1 (5 bases). This CDR3 spans 14 amino acids. With 6 bases removed from V and 3 bases from J, the gap between germline ends came to 16 bases. From germline, CDR1 is DFQATT and CDR2 SNEGSKA (reference sequence). CDR3 sequence: CSAEGAERTDTQYF. The CDR3 DNA reads TGCAGTGCGGAAGGGGCCGAGAGGACAGATACGCAGTATTTT.

The sample holds many counts of this clonotype. This sequence joins TRBV27 and TRBJ1-1; no clear D. Germline CDR1 MNHEY, CDR2 SMNVEV (reference sequence). Deletions cut 7 bases from V and 1 base from J, with 13 bases between. The CDR3 runs 14 residues. CDR3 nucleotide sequence: TGTGCCAGCACCAAATGGGCCTCGAACACTGAAGCTTTCTTT. It is translated as CASTKWASNTEAFF.

The chain employs TRBV4-2 and TRBJ1-2; D is unclear. The V gene's germline CDR1 is LGHNA and CDR2 YNFKEQ. V dropped 3 bases and J dropped 4 bases, with 9 bases sitting between them. The CDR3 length is 13 residues. In nucleotides, the CDR3 is TGTGCCAGCAGCCATGCGTATAGCTATGGCTACACCTTC. This sequence encodes CASSHAYSYGYTF.

This chain uses TRBV7-3 with TRBJ2-3; D is uncertain. V gave up 5 bases and J gave up 0 bases, with 9 bases separating them. Per the germline V gene, CDR1 is SGHTA and CDR2 is FQGTGA. This CDR3 is 14 amino acids long. The CDR3 DNA sequence: TGTGCCAGCAGCCGGACGGGCAGCACAGATACGCAGTATTTT. The encoded protein is CASSRTGSTDTQYF. Full variable domain (outside the CDR3, taken from reference TRBV7-3 and TRBJ2-3): GAGVSQTPSNKVTEKGKYVELRCDPISGHTALYWYRQSLGQGPEFLIYFQGTGAADDSGLPNDRFFAVRPEGSVSTLKIQRTERGDSAVYLCASSRTGSTDTQYFGPGTRLTVL.

This chain links TRBV6-5 with TRBJ2-1, with D unresolved. CDR3 size: 16 residues. From germline, CDR1 is MNHEY and CDR2 SVGAGI. The ends were cut back, 0 bases at V and 10 bases at J, with 19 bases in the middle. CDR3 residues: CASSYSVTSIPYEQFF. The CDR3 DNA reads as TGTGCCAGCAGTTACTCGGTGACGTCTATCCCCTACGAGCAGTTCTTC.

A note on this clonotype: A read error may be the cause here, since a much bigger clone is one base away. V is TRBV20-1 and J is TRBJ1-1, with TRBD1 matching 8 bases. The CDR3 contains 13 residues. The V gene's germline CDR1 is DFQATT and CDR2 SNEGSKA (reference sequence). For the CDR3, the DNA is TGCAGTGCCGAGGACAGGGTAAACACTGAAGCTCTCTTT. This codes for CSAEDRVNTEALF.